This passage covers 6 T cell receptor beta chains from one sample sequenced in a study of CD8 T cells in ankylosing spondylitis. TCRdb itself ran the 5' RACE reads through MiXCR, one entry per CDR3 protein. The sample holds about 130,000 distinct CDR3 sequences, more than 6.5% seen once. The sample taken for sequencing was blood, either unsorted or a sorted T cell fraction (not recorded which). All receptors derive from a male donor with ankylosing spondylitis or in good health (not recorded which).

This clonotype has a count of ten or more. CDR3 sequence (DNA): TGTGCCATCAGTGAGTGGCCGGAGGATGAGCAGTTCTTC. Its translation: CAISEWPEDEQFF. V and J are TRBV10-3 and TRBJ2-1, with D maybe TRBD2 (5 bases). Germline CDR1 ENHRY, CDR2 SYGVKD. V lost 1 base to trimming and J lost 8 bases, with 9 bases between them. The CDR3 consists of 13 residues.

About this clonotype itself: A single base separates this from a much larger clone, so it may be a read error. This CDR3 is CSVVLTGNEQYF. The CDR3 DNA is TGCAGCGTTGTCCTAACGGGAAACGAGCAGTACTTC. The gene calls are TRBV29-1 and TRBJ2-7, with D maybe TRBD2 (5 bases). Trimming took 4 bases from V and 5 from J, leaving 12 bases between them. From germline, CDR1 is SQVTM and CDR2 ANQGSEA. The CDR3 extends over 12 amino acids.

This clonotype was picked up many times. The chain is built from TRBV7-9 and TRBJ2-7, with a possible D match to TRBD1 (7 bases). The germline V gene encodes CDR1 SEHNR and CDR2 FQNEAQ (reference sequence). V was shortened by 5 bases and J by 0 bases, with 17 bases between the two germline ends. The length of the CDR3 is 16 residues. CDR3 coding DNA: TGTGCCAGCAGCCCCCCATTGCAGGGGGGCTCCTACGAGCAGTACTTC. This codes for CASSPPLQGGSYEQYF.

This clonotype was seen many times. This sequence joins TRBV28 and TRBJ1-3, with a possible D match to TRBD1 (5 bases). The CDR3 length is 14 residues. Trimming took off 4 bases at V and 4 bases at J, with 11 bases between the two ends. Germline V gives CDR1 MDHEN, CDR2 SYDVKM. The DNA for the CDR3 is TGTGCCAGCAGTTCCTTGGACATCGGAAACACCATATATTTT. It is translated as CASSSLDIGNTIYF.

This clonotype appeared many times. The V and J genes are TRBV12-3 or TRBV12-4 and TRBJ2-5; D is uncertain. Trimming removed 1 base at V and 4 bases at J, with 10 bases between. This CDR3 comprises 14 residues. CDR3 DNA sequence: TGTGCCAGCAGTTTAGAGGGCAGGCCAGAGACCCAGTACTTC. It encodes CASSLEGRPETQYF.

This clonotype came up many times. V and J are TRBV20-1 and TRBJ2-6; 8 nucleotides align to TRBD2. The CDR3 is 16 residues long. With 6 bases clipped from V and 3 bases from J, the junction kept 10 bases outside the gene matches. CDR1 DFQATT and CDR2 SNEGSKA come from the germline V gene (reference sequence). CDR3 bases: TGCAGTGCGGATAGAGCGGGAGCTTATGGGGCCAACGTCCTGACTTTC. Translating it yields CSADRAGAYGANVLTF.